The 22 T cell receptor beta chains listed next were all sequenced from one sample in a study of cytomegalovirus exposure and HLA in healthy donors. Primers included in the PCR were 60 Vbeta and 13 Jbeta primers. Assay: immunoSEQ multiplex PCR; the TCRdb copy retains only in-frame clones and omits some. Its listing shows 150,000 to 250,000 clones. The sample taken for sequencing was PBMCs. Every receptor here comes from a boy under 18 in good health and CMV-seronegative.

The chain employs TRBV5-5 and TRBJ1-2, with a tentative D call TRBD1 (6 bases). Trimming pared 3 bases from V and 7 bases from J, leaving 13 bases between. This CDR3 has 13 amino acids. CDR1 and CDR2 (germline): SGHKS, YYEKEE (reference sequence). CDR3 sequence reads: CASSSGHSSGYTF. For the CDR3, the DNA is TGTGCCAGCAGCTCGGGACATTCAAGTGGCTACACCTTC.

The rearrangement joins TRBV7-6 to TRBJ2-5; a weak D match, TRBD1 (5 bases). The CDR3 has 15 amino acids. CDR1 is SGHVS, CDR2 FNYEAQ, per germline. V was clipped by 4 bases and J by 3 bases, with 15 bases between them. The CDR3 DNA sequence: TGTGCCAGCAGCTCCTCCCCAGGGCGCAAAGAGACCCAGTACTTC. It yields the protein CASSSSPGRKETQYF. The whole variable domain, filled in from reference TRBV7-6 and TRBJ2-5, reads GAGVSQSPRYKVTKRGQDVALRCDPISGHVSLYWYRQALGQGPEFLTYFNYEAQQDKSGLPNDRFSAERPEGSISTLTIQRTEQRDSAMYRCASSSSPGRKETQYFGPGTRLLVL.

V gene TRBV6-1 combines with J gene TRBJ2-6; D might be TRBD1 (6 bases). V dropped 2 bases and J dropped 17 bases, with 16 bases sitting between them. Germline V lookup: CDR1 MNHNS, CDR2 SASEGT. This CDR3 has 13 amino acids. CDR3 in amino acids: CASSEIWRRQVTF. The CDR3, as DNA: TGTGCCAGCAGTGAAATATGGAGGAGACAGGTGACTTTC.

This sequence joins TRBV5-1 and TRBJ1-2, with TRBD1 identical over 7 bases. The germline V gene has CDR1 SGHRS and CDR2 YFSETQ. With 0 bases clipped from V and 3 bases from J, the junction kept 5 bases outside the gene matches. The CDR3 covers 15 residues. CDR3 region: CASSLGGTGDYGYTF. CDR3 bases: TGCGCCAGCAGCTTGGGGGGTACAGGGGACTATGGCTACACCTTC. Drawing the rest from reference TRBV5-1 and TRBJ1-2, the complete variable domain is KAGVTQTPRYLIKTRGQQVTLSCSPISGHRSVSWYQQTPGQGLQFLFEYFSETQRNKGNFPGRFSGRQFSNSRSEMNVSTLELGDSALYLCASSLGGTGDYGYTFGSGTRLTVV.

This chain links TRBV6-1 with TRBJ2-7, with no clear D. V shed 2 bases and J shed 3 bases, with 14 bases lying between them. CDR1 and CDR2 from the germline V gene are MNHNS and SASEGT. The CDR3 runs 15 residues. The DNA of the CDR3 is TGTGCCAGCAGTGAAAGTCGGGTGACCCTCTACGAGCAGTACTTC. Residues: CASSESRVTLYEQYF.

This chain connects TRBV19 to TRBJ2-3; D perhaps matches TRBD2 (6 bases). The CDR3 sequence is 16 residues long. Germline values: CDR1 LNHDA, CDR2 SQIVND (reference sequence). V was clipped by 7 bases and J by 6 bases, with 23 bases between them. CDR3 bases: TGTGCCAGTACACAGACGGGACTCCTATCCACTGATACGCAGTATTTT. It yields the protein CASTQTGLLSTDTQYF.

The genes are TRBV7-6 and TRBJ2-7, with a tentative D call TRBD2 (6 bases). The CDR3 covers 14 residues. V shed 1 base and J shed 6 bases, with 13 bases lying between them. From germline, CDR1 is SGHVS and CDR2 FNYEAQ. CDR3 sequence: CASSLVEGASEQYF. In nucleotides, the CDR3 is TGTGCCAGCAGCTTAGTGGAGGGCGCCAGCGAGCAGTACTTC.

The rearrangement links TRBV19 to TRBJ1-2; TRBD1 is a possible D gene (5 bases). Trimming took 5 bases from V and 8 from J, leaving 9 bases between them. Germline V gene lookup returns CDR1 LNHDA and CDR2 SQIVND (reference sequence). CDR3 length: 11 amino acids. Written as DNA, the CDR3 is TGTGCCAGTAGTGCGGAGGGGGGCTACACCTTC. Translated, it gives CASSAEGGYTF.

The V gene is TRBV7-8, the J gene TRBJ1-4, with a possible D match to TRBD1 (6 bases). This CDR3 region has 13 residues. The V end lost 1 base, the J end lost 8 bases, and 8 bases lay between the germline ends. CDR1 is SGHVS and CDR2 is FQNEAQ in the germline V gene. CDR3 in DNA: TGTGCCAGCAGCTTAGGGGGGCTAGAAAAACTGTTTTTT. Encoded protein: CASSLGGLEKLFF.

CDR3 residues: CASSPGGVTYEQYF. CDR3 coding DNA: TGTGCCAGCTCACCCGGGGGAGTAACCTACGAGCAGTACTTC. The rearrangement uses TRBV18 and TRBJ2-7; possibly TRBD2 for D (6 bases). The CDR3 sequence is 14 residues long. Per the germline V gene, CDR1 is KGHSH and CDR2 is LQKENI. V was clipped by 3 bases and J by 2 bases, with 11 bases between them.

The genes are TRBV2 and TRBJ1-1, with 7 nucleotides matching TRBD1. V gave up 1 base and J gave up 1 base; unmatched junction bases: 6. The CDR3 is 16 amino acids. CDR1 SNHLY and CDR2 FYNNEI come from the germline V gene. CDR3 sequence (DNA): TGTGCCAGCAGTGAAGTGGGCAGGGGGAAGAACACTGAAGCTTTCTTT. Translation: CASSEVGRGKNTEAFF.

This chain connects TRBV4-1 to TRBJ2-3; 8 positions agree with TRBD2. Germline V gene lookup returns CDR1 MGHRA and CDR2 YSYEKL. V shed 1 base and J 4 bases; nucleotides not matched to a gene: 10. The CDR3 runs to 17 residues. CDR3 bases: TGCGCCAGCAGCCAAGGAATAATTCGGGGGGGCGCAGATACGCAGTATTTT. Translating it yields CASSQGIIRGGADTQYF.

This chain joins TRBV6-5 and TRBJ1-1; D is undetermined. The germline V and J ends were trimmed by 0 bases and 3 bases, with 11 bases remaining between them. Germline assignment: CDR1 MNHEY and CDR2 SVGAGI. The length of the CDR3 is 15 residues. The CDR3 DNA reads TGTGCCAGCAGTTACTCCCCGACGCGGGACACTGAAGCTTTCTTT. It yields the protein CASSYSPTRDTEAFF.

V gene TRBV7-2 combines with J gene TRBJ2-7; possible D gene TRBD1, 6 bases. V was trimmed by 6 bases and J by 7 bases, leaving 19 bases between them. Germline CDR1 is SGHTA and CDR2 is FQGNSA. CDR3 length equals 14 residues. The DNA for the CDR3 is TGTGCCAGCAGGGGACCAAGGGACACCGTAGAGCAGTACTTC. Protein sequence: CASRGPRDTVEQYF.

This rearrangement joins TRBV7-8 to TRBJ2-3; D is perhaps TRBD2 (6 bases). CDR3 length: 17 amino acids. CDR1 SGHVS and CDR2 FQNEAQ come from the germline V gene. Trimming took off 3 bases at V and 2 bases at J, with 18 bases between the two ends. The CDR3 here is CASSFLRGLQVTDTQYF. In nucleotides, the CDR3 is TGTGCCAGCAGCTTCCTGCGGGGATTACAGGTCACAGATACGCAGTATTTT.

CDR3 nucleotide sequence: TGTGCCAGCAGCTCAATCGGGACAGGGGGCATCTATGGCTACACCTTC. Translating gives CASSSIGTGGIYGYTF. The V gene is TRBV11-2, the J gene TRBJ1-2; 12 bases line up with TRBD1. The CDR3 has 16 residues. Germline CDR1 is SGHAT and CDR2 is FQNNGV. The V segment lost 4 bases and the J segment 4 bases; nucleotides outside the gene matches: 7.

The V call is TRBV6-5, the J call TRBJ1-2; no clear D. Germline assignment: CDR1 MNHEY and CDR2 SVGAGI. V shed 2 bases and J shed 8 bases, with 15 bases lying between them. The CDR3 spans 14 residues. The CDR3 region is CASSYVGVASGYTF. The CDR3 DNA follows: TGTGCCAGCAGTTACGTTGGGGTTGCTAGCGGCTACACCTTC.

The V call is TRBV25-1, the J call TRBJ1-1, with D possibly being TRBD1 (6 bases). The CDR3 loop spans 12 amino acids. The germline gives CDR1 MGHDK, CDR2 SYGVNS. Trimming took 5 bases from V and 5 from J, leaving 9 bases between them. The CDR3 DNA sequence: TGTGCCAGCAGTCTCAGGGGAACTGAAGCTTTCTTT. It yields the protein CASSLRGTEAFF.

The chain carries TRBV6-5 and TRBJ1-3; 7 bases fit TRBD1. J was trimmed by 0 bases and V by 5 bases; bases with no gene match: 4. Germline assignment: CDR1 MNHEY and CDR2 SVGAGI. This CDR3 contains 15 residues. This CDR3 is CASSRQGLSGNTIYF. CDR3 bases: TGTGCCAGCAGTCGACAGGGACTCTCTGGAAACACCATATATTTT.

The chain recombines TRBV19 with TRBJ1-1; D is perhaps TRBD1 (6 bases). With 7 bases removed from V and 0 bases from J, the gap between germline ends came to 12 bases. This CDR3 is built from 14 residues. Germline V gene data show CDR1 as LNHDA and CDR2 as SQIVND (reference sequence). The CDR3 bases are TGTGCCAGTAACTCGGGGGGCGTGAACACTGAAGCTTTCTTT. This encodes CASNSGGVNTEAFF.

This chain joins TRBV30 and TRBJ1-1, with 7 bases lining up with TRBD1. The CDR3 contains 13 residues. Germline V CDR1 and CDR2: GTSNPN, SVGIG (reference sequence). V trimming: 7 bases; J trimming: 5 bases; junction bases outside the gene matches: 10. The CDR3 region is CAYALTGRTEAFF. Here the CDR3 DNA reads TGTGCCTACGCGTTGACAGGGAGGACTGAAGCTTTCTTT.

CDR3 DNA sequence: TGTGCCAGCAGCTTAGATGACAGATCGAACACTGAAGCTTTCTTT. It codes for CASSLDDRSNTEAFF. V and J are TRBV7-9 and TRBJ1-1; D is perhaps TRBD1 (5 bases). The CDR3 length is 15 residues. Germline V CDR1 and CDR2: SEHNR, FQNEAQ (reference sequence). Trimming cost V 1 base and J 1 base, with 10 bases left between them.